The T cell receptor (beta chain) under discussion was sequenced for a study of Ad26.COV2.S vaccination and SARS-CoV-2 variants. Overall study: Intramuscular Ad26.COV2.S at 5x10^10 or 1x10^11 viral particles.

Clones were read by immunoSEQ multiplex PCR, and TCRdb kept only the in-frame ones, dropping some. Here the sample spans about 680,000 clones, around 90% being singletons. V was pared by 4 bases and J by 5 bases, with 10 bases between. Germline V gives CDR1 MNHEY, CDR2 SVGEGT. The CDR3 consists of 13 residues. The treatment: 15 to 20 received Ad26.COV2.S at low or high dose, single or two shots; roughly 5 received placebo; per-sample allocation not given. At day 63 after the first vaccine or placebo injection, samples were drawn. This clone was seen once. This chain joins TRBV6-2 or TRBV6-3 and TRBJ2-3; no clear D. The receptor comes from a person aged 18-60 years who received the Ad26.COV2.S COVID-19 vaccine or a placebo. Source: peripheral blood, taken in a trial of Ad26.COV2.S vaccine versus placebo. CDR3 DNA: TGTGCCAGCAGTTCAGTCAAAGGAGATACGCAGTATTTT. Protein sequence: CASSSVKGDTQYF.